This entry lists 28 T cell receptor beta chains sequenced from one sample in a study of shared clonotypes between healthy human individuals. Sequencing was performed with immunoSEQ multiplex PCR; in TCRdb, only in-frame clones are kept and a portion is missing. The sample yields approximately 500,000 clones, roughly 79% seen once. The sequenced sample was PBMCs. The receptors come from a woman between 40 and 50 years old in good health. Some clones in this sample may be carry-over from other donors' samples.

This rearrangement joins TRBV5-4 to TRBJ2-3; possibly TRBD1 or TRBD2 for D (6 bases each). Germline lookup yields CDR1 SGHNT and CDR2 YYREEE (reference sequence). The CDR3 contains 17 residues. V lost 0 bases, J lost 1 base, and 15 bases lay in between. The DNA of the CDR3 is TGTGCCAGCAGCTTGGCCGGAGGGGGAGTTGGCACAGATACGCAGTATTTT. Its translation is CASSLAGGGVGTDTQYF.

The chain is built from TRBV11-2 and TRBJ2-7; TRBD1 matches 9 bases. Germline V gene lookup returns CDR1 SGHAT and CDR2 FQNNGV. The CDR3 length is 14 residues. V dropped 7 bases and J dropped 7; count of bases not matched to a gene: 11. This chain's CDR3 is CASTSGTGRGEQYF. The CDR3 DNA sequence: TGTGCCAGCACCTCTGGGACAGGGAGGGGGGAGCAGTACTTC. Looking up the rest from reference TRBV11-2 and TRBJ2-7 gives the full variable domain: EAGVAQSPRYKIIEKRQSVAFWCNPISGHATLYWYQQILGQGPKLLIQFQNNGVVDDSQLPKDRFSAERLKGVDSTLKIQPAKLEDSAVYLCASTSGTGRGEQYFGPGTRLTVT.

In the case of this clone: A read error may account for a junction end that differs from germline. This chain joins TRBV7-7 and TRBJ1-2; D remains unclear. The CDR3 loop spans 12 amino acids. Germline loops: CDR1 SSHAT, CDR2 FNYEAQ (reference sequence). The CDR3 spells CASSLGANGYTF. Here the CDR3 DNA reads TGTGCTAGCAGCTTAGGAGCCAATGGCTACACCTTC.

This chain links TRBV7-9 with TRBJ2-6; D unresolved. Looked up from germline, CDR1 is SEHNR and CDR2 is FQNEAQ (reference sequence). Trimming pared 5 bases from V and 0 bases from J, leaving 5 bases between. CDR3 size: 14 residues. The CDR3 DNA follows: TGTGCCAGCAGCCTCCCCTCTGGGGCCAACGTCCTGACTTTC. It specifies CASSLPSGANVLTF.

The CDR3 here is CASSRGEREVYEQYF. As DNA, the CDR3 is TGTGCCAGTAGCCGCGGGGAGCGGGAGGTCTACGAGCAGTACTTC. The chain is built from TRBV19 and TRBJ2-7; TRBD2 agrees at 9 bases. The CDR3 contains 15 residues. The V gene end was trimmed by 6 bases and the J gene end by 3 bases; junction bases not matched to a gene: 9. Germline V gene lookup returns CDR1 LNHDA and CDR2 SQIVND (reference sequence). Full variable domain (outside the CDR3, taken from reference TRBV19 and TRBJ2-7): DGGITQSPKYLFRKEGQNVTLSCEQNLNHDAMYWYRQDPGQGLRLIYYSQIVNDFQKGDIAEGYSVSREKKESFPLTVTSAQKNPTAFYLCASSRGEREVYEQYFGPGTRLTVT.

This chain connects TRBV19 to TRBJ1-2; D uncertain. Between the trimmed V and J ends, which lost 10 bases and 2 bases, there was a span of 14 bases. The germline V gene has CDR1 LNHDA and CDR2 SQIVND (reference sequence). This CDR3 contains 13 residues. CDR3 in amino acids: CATNSRMNYGYTF. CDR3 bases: TGTGCCACTAACAGCAGGATGAACTATGGCTACACCTTC.

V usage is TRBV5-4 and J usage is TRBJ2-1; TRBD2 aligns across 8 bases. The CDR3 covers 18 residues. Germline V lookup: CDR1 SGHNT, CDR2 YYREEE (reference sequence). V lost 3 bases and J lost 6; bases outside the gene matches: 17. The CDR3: CASSSRRPLSGTINEQFF. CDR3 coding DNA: TGTGCCAGCAGCTCCCGAAGACCGCTTAGCGGGACAATCAATGAGCAGTTCTTC.

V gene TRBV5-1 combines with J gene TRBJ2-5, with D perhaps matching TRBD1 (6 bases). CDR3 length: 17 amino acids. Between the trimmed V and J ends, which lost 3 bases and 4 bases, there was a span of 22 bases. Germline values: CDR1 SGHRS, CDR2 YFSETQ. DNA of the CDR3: TGCGCCAGCAGCTGGGGGACACCTGACGGTGGGGGAGAGACCCAGTACTTC. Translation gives CASSWGTPDGGGETQYF.

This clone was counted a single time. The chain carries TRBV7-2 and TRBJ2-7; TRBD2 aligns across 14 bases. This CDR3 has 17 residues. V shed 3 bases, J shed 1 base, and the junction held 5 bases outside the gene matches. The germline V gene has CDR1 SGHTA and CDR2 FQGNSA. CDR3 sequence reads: CASSLGLAGAGSYEQYF. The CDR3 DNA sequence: TGTGCCAGCAGCTTGGGACTAGCGGGAGCCGGGTCCTACGAGCAGTACTTC.

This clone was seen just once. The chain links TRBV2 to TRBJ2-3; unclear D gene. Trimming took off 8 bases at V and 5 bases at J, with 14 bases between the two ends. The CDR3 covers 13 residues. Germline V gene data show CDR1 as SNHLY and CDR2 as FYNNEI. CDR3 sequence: CASAAIQKDTQYF. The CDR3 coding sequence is TGTGCCAGCGCGGCCATACAGAAAGATACGCAGTATTTT.

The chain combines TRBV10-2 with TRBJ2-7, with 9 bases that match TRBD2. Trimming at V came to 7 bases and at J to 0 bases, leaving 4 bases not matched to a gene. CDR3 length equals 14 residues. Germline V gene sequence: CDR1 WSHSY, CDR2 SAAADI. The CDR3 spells CASKSGRPSYEQYF. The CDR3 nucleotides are TGCGCCAGCAAAAGCGGGAGGCCCTCCTACGAGCAGTACTTC.

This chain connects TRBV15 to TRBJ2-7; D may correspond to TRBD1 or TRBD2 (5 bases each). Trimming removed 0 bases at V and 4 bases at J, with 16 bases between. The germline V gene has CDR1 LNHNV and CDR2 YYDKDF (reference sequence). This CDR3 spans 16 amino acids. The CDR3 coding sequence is TGTGCCACCAGCAGAGATTGGGGGAGTCGTGTTTACGAGCAGTACTTC. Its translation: CATSRDWGSRVYEQYF.

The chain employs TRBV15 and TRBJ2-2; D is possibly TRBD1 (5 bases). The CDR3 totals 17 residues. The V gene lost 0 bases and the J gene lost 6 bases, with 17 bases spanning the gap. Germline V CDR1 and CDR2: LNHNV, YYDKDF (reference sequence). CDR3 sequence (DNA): TGTGCCACCAGCAGAGATGCAAACCCCGCAGGGTCCGGGGAGCTGTTTTTT. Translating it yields CATSRDANPAGSGELFF.

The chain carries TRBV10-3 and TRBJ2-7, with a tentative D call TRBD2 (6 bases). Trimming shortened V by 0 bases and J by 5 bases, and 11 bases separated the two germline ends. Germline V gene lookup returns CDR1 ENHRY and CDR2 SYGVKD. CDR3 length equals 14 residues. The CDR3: CAISESGGGDEQYF. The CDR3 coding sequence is TGTGCCATCAGTGAGTCGGGAGGAGGAGACGAGCAGTACTTC.

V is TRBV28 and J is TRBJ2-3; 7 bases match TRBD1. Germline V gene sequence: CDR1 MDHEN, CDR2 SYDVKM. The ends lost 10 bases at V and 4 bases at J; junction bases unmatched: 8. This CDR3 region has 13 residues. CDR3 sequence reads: CATGTAASDTQYF. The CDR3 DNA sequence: TGTGCCACGGGGACAGCGGCCTCAGATACGCAGTATTTT.

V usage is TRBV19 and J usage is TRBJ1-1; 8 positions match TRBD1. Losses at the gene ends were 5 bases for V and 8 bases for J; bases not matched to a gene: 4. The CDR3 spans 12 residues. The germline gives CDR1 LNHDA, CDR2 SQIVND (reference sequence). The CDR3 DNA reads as TGTGCCAGTAGTTGGCGGACAGGGGAAGCTTTCTTT. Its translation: CASSWRTGEAFF.

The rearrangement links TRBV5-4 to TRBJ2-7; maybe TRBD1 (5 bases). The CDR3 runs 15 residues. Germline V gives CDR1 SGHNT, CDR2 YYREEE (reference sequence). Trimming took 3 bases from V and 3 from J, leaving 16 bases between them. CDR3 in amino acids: CASSSVDSLVYEQYF. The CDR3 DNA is TGTGCCAGCAGCTCCGTAGACAGTCTGGTCTACGAGCAGTACTTC.

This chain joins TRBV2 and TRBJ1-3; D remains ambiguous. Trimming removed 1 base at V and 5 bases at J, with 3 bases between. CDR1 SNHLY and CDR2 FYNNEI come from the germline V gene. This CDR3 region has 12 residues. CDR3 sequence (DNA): TGTGCCAGCAGTGAAGACCGAAACACCATATATTTT. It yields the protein CASSEDRNTIYF.

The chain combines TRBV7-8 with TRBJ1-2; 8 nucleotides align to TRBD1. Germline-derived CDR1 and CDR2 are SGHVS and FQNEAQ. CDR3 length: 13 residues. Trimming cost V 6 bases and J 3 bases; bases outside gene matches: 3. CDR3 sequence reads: CASSSQGDYGYTF. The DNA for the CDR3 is TGTGCCAGCAGTTCACAGGGGGACTATGGCTACACCTTC.

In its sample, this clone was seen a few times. CDR3 protein: CASSPFLTSGKSRSGEQYF. The CDR3 DNA follows: TGTGCCAGCTCACCTTTCCTGACTAGCGGGAAGAGCCGTTCGGGCGAGCAGTACTTC. The chain links TRBV18 to TRBJ2-7; TRBD2 aligns across 11 bases. Germline assignment: CDR1 KGHSH and CDR2 LQKENI. This CDR3 has 19 residues. The ends lost 3 bases at V and 6 bases at J; junction bases unmatched: 19.

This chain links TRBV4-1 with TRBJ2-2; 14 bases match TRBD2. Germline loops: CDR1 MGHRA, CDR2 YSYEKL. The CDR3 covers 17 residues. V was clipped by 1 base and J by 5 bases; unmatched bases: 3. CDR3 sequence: CASSQGLAGGPTGELFF. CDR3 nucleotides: TGCGCCAGCAGCCAAGGACTAGCGGGAGGGCCGACCGGGGAGCTGTTTTTT.

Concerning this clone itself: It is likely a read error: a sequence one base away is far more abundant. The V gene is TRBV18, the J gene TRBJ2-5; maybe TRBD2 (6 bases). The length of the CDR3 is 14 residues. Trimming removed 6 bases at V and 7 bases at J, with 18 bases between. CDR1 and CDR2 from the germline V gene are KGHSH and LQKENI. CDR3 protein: CASSPGTSQGTQYF. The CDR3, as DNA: TGTGCCAGCTCCCCCGGAACTAGCCAGGGGACCCAGTACTTC. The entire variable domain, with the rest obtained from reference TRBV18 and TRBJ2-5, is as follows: NAGVMQNPRHLVRRRGQEARLRCSPMKGHSHVYWYRQLPEEGLKFMVYLQKENIIDESGMPKERFSAEFPKEGPSILRIQQVVRGDSAAYFCASSPGTSQGTQYFGPGTRLLVL.

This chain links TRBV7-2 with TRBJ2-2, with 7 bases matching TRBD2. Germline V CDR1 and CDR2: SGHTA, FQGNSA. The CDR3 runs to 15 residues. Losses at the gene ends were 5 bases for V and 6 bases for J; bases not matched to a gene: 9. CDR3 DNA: TGTGCCAGCAGCCAAAATGGGGGAGGGGCCGGGGAGCTGTTTTTT. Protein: CASSQNGGGAGELFF.

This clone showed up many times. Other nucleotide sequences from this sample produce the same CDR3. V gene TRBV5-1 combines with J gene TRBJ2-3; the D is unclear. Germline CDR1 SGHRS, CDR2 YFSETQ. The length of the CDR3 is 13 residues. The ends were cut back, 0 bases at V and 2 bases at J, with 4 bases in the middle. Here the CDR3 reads CASSLGATDTQYF. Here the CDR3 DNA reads TGCGCCAGCAGCTTGGGGGCCACAGATACGCAGTATTTT.

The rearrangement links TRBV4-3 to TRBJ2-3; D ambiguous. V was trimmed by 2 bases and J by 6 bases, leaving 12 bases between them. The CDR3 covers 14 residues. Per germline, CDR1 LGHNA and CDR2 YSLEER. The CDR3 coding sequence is TGCGCCAGCAGCCAAAATGGACCTAGGGATACGCAGTATTTT. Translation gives CASSQNGPRDTQYF.

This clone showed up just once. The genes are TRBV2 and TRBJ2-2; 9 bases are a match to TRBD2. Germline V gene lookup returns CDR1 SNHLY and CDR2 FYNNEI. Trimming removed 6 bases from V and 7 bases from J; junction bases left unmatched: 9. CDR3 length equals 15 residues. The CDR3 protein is CASRGLAGPIGELFF. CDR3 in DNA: TGTGCCAGCAGGGGGCTAGCGGGACCCATCGGGGAGCTGTTTTTT.

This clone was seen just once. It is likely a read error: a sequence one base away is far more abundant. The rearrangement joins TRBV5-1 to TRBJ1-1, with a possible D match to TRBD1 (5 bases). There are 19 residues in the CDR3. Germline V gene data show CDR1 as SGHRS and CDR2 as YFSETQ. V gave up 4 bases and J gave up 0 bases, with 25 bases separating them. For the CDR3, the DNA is TGCGCCAGCAGCCTCTGGCCGGGAGACTCGACAGATTTGAACACTGAAGCTTTCTTT. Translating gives CASSLWPGDSTDLNTEAFF.

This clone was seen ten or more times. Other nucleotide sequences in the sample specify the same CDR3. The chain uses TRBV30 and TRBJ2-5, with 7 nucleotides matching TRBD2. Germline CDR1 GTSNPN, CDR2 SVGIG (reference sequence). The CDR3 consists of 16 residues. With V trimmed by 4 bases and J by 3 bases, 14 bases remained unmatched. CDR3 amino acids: CAWKTVRLAAKETQYF. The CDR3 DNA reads TGTGCCTGGAAGACGGTTCGCCTAGCGGCCAAAGAGACCCAGTACTTC.